The text below deals with one T cell receptor beta chain. CDR1 and CDR2 from the germline V gene are MNHEY and SVGEGT. Trimming took 5 bases from V and 5 from J, leaving 12 bases between them. This CDR3 has 13 amino acids. This sample was taken from a study of control samples from healthy donors and cancer patients. Sequenced by immunoSEQ multiplex PCR; TCRdb stores in-frame clones only, minus some. The repertoire holds 90,000 to 100,000 clones, with roughly 84% as singletons. The source material was PBMCs. The chain combines TRBV6-2 or TRBV6-3 with TRBJ1-2, with D possibly being TRBD1 (5 bases). The TCR was taken from a man aged 65 to 79 with lung cancer. CDR3 DNA: TGTGCCAGCAGTATTGGGACGTATTATGGCTACACCTTC. This translates into CASSIGTYYGYTF.